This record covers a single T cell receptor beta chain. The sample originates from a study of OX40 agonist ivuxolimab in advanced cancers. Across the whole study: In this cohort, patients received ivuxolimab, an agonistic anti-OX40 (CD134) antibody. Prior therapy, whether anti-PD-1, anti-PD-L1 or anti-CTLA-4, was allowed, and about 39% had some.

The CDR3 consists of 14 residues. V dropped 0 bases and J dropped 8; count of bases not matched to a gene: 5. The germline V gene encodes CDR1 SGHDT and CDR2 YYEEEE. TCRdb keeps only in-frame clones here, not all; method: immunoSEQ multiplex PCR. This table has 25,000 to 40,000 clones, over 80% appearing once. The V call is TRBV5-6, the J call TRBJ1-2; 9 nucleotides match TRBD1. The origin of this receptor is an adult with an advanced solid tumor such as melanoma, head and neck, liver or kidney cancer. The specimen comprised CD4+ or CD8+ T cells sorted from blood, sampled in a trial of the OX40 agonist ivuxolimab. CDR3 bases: TGTGCCAGCAGCTTGGAACAGGGGGCATGGGGCTACACCTTC. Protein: CASSLEQGAWGYTF.